The 17 T cell receptor beta chains below all came from one sample that was sequenced in a study of blood T cell repertoires in COVID-19. The assay was immunoSEQ multiplex PCR, and TCRdb's table has in-frame clones only and misses some. The sample contains around 280,000 clones, around nine tenths of which appear only once. The sequenced sample was PBMCs or T cells enriched from blood (not recorded which). These TCRs come from a woman aged 40-49 years who had recovered from COVID-19.

V usage is TRBV7-2 and J usage is TRBJ2-2; the D gene is possibly TRBD2 (6 bases). Germline V gives CDR1 SGHTA, CDR2 FQGNSA. Trimming removed 5 bases at V and 4 bases at J, with 17 bases between. This CDR3 contains 16 residues. CDR3 in amino acids: CASSKTPGTPTGELFF. Written as DNA, the CDR3 is TGTGCCAGCAGCAAAACCCCCGGGACTCCCACCGGGGAGCTGTTTTTT.

The CDR3, as DNA: TGTGCCAGCAGCCGCGGGGGTAGGGATACGCAGTATTTT. Protein: CASSRGGRDTQYF. V is TRBV4-2 and J is TRBJ2-3, with 7 bases identical to TRBD2. Germline CDR1 LGHNA, CDR2 YNFKEQ. This CDR3 spans 13 amino acids. The V gene end was trimmed by 4 bases and the J gene end by 6 bases; junction bases not matched to a gene: 4.

The genes are TRBV5-6 and TRBJ1-2, with a tentative D call TRBD1 (6 bases). Germline CDR1 SGHDT, CDR2 YYEEEE. CDR3 length equals 13 residues. Trimming removed 4 bases at V and 5 bases at J, with 12 bases between. The chain's CDR3 is CASSIGQKYGYTF. DNA for the CDR3: TGTGCCAGCAGCATTGGACAGAAGTATGGCTACACCTTC.

The CDR3, as DNA: TGTGCCAGCAGCCCTGACGGGGGGGGGCCCGGGCGAAATGAAAAACTGTTTTTT. Residues: CASSPDGGGPGRNEKLFF. The chain has TRBV4-2 and TRBJ1-4, with D possibly being TRBD1 (6 bases). The germline V gene has CDR1 LGHNA and CDR2 YNFKEQ. The V end was cut by 4 bases, the J end by 5 bases, with 23 bases between. The CDR3 loop spans 18 amino acids.

The V call is TRBV9, the J call TRBJ1-2; 7 bases line up with TRBD1. The CDR3 spans 14 residues. CDR1 and CDR2 from the germline V gene are SGDLS and YYNGEE. The junction had 4 bases not matched to a gene; V was cut back by 0 bases and J by 5 bases. CDR3 nucleotide sequence: TGTGCCAGCAGCGTAGAGGGGGCAGGTTATGGCTACACCTTC. Its protein product is CASSVEGAGYGYTF.

The chain has TRBV5-6 and TRBJ1-6; D might be TRBD1 (5 bases). Per germline, CDR1 SGHDT and CDR2 YYEEEE. Trimming left V 3 bases short and J 6 bases short, with 10 bases between. This CDR3 is 14 amino acids long. This CDR3 is CASSYDRPNSPLHF. In DNA form, the CDR3 reads TGTGCCAGCAGCTACGACAGACCTAATTCACCCCTCCACTTT.

This chain joins TRBV3-1 (or the pseudogene TRBV3-2) and TRBJ2-5; possibly TRBD2 for D (7 bases). Trimming took 3 bases from V and 5 from J, leaving 25 bases between them. From germline, CDR1 is LGHDT and CDR2 YNNKEL (reference sequence). The CDR3 extends over 18 amino acids. Here the CDR3 DNA reads TGTGCCAGCAGCCATTTAACCGGGGGGCCACGTGGCTCGGAGACCCAGTACTTC. Its translation is CASSHLTGGPRGSETQYF.

The chain links TRBV5-8 to TRBJ1-1; no definite D call. The CDR3 has 17 amino acids. Trimming stripped 0 bases from V and 5 bases from J, with 20 bases between. Germline V gene lookup returns CDR1 SGHTS and CDR2 YDEGEE. CDR3 residues: CASSLDSSPARSTEAFF. The CDR3, as DNA: TGTGCCAGCAGCTTGGATTCCAGCCCAGCTAGAAGTACTGAAGCTTTCTTT.

Comment on this clone: The sample has other DNA sequences that encode this CDR3 too. The genes are TRBV18 and TRBJ1-5; 8 bases align to TRBD1. V trimming: 3 bases; J trimming: 4 bases; junction bases outside the gene matches: 2. The CDR3 runs 14 residues. Looked up from germline, CDR1 is KGHSH and CDR2 is LQKENI. CDR3 nucleotide sequence: TGTGCCAGCTCACCCGGGACAGGAAATCAGCCCCAGCATTTT. Encoded protein: CASSPGTGNQPQHF.

CDR3 DNA sequence: TGCAGCGTCAGGACAGGGGTCATGAACACTGAAGCTTTCTTT. Its translation: CSVRTGVMNTEAFF. The rearrangement joins TRBV29-1 to TRBJ1-1, with TRBD1 matching over 9 bases. The CDR3 is 14 residues long. Germline trimming cut 6 bases from V and 0 bases from J; bases unmatched to any gene: 5. Germline V gives CDR1 SQVTM, CDR2 ANQGSEA.

V usage is TRBV29-1 and J usage is TRBJ1-5, with D hard to call. Germline values: CDR1 SQVTM, CDR2 ANQGSEA. The CDR3 is made up of 11 amino acids. Deletions cut 4 bases from V and 7 bases from J, with 8 bases between. Written as DNA, the CDR3 is TGCAGCGTTGGTGAGGGCCAGCCCCAGCATTTT. Protein product: CSVGEGQPQHF.

Only one count was recorded for this clone. The chain combines TRBV9 with TRBJ2-7; D may be TRBD2 (5 bases). Germline assignment: CDR1 SGDLS and CDR2 YYNGEE. The CDR3 runs 13 residues. V dropped 0 bases and J dropped 6 bases, with 10 bases sitting between them. This CDR3 reads CASSVATGSEQYF. The CDR3 bases are TGTGCCAGCAGCGTAGCTACTGGGAGCGAGCAGTACTTC.

The V call is TRBV12-5, the J call TRBJ2-1; TRBD2 matches at 8 bases. The CDR3 is made up of 15 amino acids. Looked up from germline, CDR1 is LGHNT and CDR2 is FRNRAP. The V and J ends lost 6 bases and 2 bases, in that order; junction bases with no gene match: 6. The CDR3 region has the DNA TGTGCTAGTGGGACGGCTAGCGGGCCCTACAATGAGCAGTTCTTC. It translates to CASGTASGPYNEQFF.

The chain combines TRBV5-1 with TRBJ1-6; 8 bases line up with TRBD1. CDR1 and CDR2 from the germline V gene are SGHRS and YFSETQ. V trimming: 4 bases; J trimming: 9 bases; junction bases outside the gene matches: 6. This CDR3 has 14 amino acids. The CDR3 coding sequence is TGCGCCAGCAGCCAGGACAGGGTTGGTTCACCCCTCCACTTT. This encodes CASSQDRVGSPLHF.

Points on this clone: Sequence at one end of the junction differs from germline and may be a read error. The V call is TRBV19, the J call TRBJ1-2; D may be TRBD1 (6 bases). CDR1 is LNHDA, CDR2 SQIVND, per germline (reference sequence). This CDR3 has 14 amino acids. CDR3 in amino acids: CASSLAQGNFGYTF. The CDR3 DNA is TGTGCCAGTAGCCTCGCGCAGGGGAACTTTGGCTACACCTTC.

This clone was picked up one time. The CDR3 DNA sequence: TGTGCCATCAGAGACAATCTACTCGGGGGGGACAATGAGCAGTTCTTC. Protein sequence: CAIRDNLLGGDNEQFF. The genes are TRBV10-3 and TRBJ2-1; 8 bases map to TRBD2. J gave up 5 bases and V 6 bases, and 12 bases lay outside the gene matches. CDR3 length equals 16 residues. Per germline, CDR1 ENHRY and CDR2 SYGVKD.

The chain is built from TRBV2 and TRBJ2-4; 8 bases align to TRBD1. This CDR3 is 16 amino acids long. The V gene's germline CDR1 is SNHLY and CDR2 FYNNEI. V dropped 3 bases and J dropped 0; count of bases not matched to a gene: 4. CDR3 bases: TGTGCCAGCAGTGACCAGGGGGCCCTAGCCAAAAACATTCAGTACTTC. Protein product: CASSDQGALAKNIQYF.